The rows below give T cell receptor beta chains drawn from one sample of a study of monozygotic twins with inflammatory bowel disease. Reprocessing the 5' RACE reads, TCRdb reports a single entry for every CDR3 protein and omits DNA. The sample is made up of about 420,000 distinct CDR3 sequences, and the top ten hold 2.4% of it. Sequenced material: blood. These receptors all come from a human donor with ulcerative colitis or Crohn's disease, or a healthy co-twin of an affected twin (not recorded which). CDR3s include the opening cysteine and the closing phenylalanine or tryptophan.

TRBV27	TRBJ1-1	CASRPRTDSTGNTEAFF
TRBV5-1	TRBJ2-3	CASSPGDRSRTDTQYF
TRBV5-4	TRBJ2-5	CASSTGLAGTETQYF
TRBV7-2	TRBJ1-2	CASSAQGIDYGYTF
TRBV10-3	TRBJ2-3	CAIRDPKPPGEGSTDTQYF
TRBV7-7	TRBJ2-3	CASSLGGMSDTQYF
TRBV5-1	TRBJ2-6	CASSLEPPMGSSGANVLTF
TRBV5-1	TRBJ2-7	CASATLAGAYEQYF
TRBV11-1	TRBJ2-3	CASSPPGLAGGRGDTQYF
TRBV20-1	TRBJ1-2	CSAPGPQQGFGYTF
TRBV7-2	TRBJ1-4	CASSWDHATNEKLFF
TRBV5-1	TRBJ2-1	CASSLLRANGVHNEQFF
TRBV14	TRBJ1-2	CASSRGQGLGYTF
TRBV5-1	TRBJ2-7	CASSLGQGDIQYF
TRBV20-1	TRBJ1-1	CSAKPGQPNTEAFF
TRBV4-3	TRBJ1-2	CASSQGAVKVGYGYTF
TRBV27	TRBJ1-4	CASSLGETTNEKLFF
TRBV4-1	TRBJ1-1	CASSQVNRVENTEAFF
TRBV30	TRBJ2-7	CAWSETTNRVF
TRBV5-1	TRBJ2-2	CASSLVASGRGGELFF
TRBV7-9	TRBJ2-7	CASRPRGGVTYEQYF
TRBV20-1	TRBJ1-1	CSARERGSPEAFF
TRBV3-1	TRBJ1-1	CASSPSDRQKNTEAFF
TRBV20-1	TRBJ2-7	CSAGRTGGLSTSEQYF
TRBV5-1	TRBJ1-1	CASKSSGTAFEAFF
TRBV18	TRBJ2-3	CASSRAASTDTQYF
TRBV7-9	TRBJ2-7	CASSAGGRHYEQYF
TRBV7-2	TRBJ2-2	CASRQDATGELFF
TRBV12-3/TRBV12-4	TRBJ2-1	CASSWFSGSYNEQFF
TRBV5-1	TRBJ2-1	CASSLGGRDVGYNEQFF
TRBV24-1	TRBJ2-1	CATSDLGQYNEQFF
TRBV12-3/TRBV12-4	TRBJ1-5	CASSPDGFNQPQHF
TRBV5-6	TRBJ2-7	CASSLVGTGNYEQYF
TRBV30	TRBJ2-1	CAWSETGGYNEQFF
TRBV7-8	TRBJ2-5	CASSLGSGRARETQYF
TRBV12-3/TRBV12-4	TRBJ1-5	CASSLETGVNQPQHF
TRBV12-3/TRBV12-4	TRBJ1-4	CASSSLTGQNEKLFF
TRBV20-1	TRBJ1-2	CSARDPTVNYGYTF
TRBV7-9	TRBJ1-6	CASSLGRVGRSPLHF
TRBV6-1	TRBJ1-2	CASREDRGNIYGYTF
TRBV12-3/TRBV12-4	TRBJ2-5	CASSFAGKQTQYF
TRBV7-9	TRBJ1-4	CASSERDSPNEKLFF